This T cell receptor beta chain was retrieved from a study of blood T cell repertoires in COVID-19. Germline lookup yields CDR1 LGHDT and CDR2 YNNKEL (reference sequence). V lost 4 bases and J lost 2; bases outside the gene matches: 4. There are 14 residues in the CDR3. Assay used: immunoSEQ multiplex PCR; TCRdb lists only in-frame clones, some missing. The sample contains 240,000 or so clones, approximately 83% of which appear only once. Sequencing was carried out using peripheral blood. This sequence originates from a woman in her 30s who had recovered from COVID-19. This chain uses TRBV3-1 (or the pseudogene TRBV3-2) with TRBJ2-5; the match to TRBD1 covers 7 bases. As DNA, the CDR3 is TGTGCCAGCAGCCCTTGGGACAGACAAGAGACCCAGTACTTC. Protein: CASSPWDRQETQYF.